Below are 21 T cell receptor beta chains sequenced from a single sample in a study of early T cells in non-severe SARS-CoV-2 infection. TCRdb called the 5' RACE reads again in MiXCR, with one record for every CDR3 protein. The table includes 65,000 to 95,000 distinct CDR3 sequences, 12% detected once. The sample here was whole blood, taken at baseline. These TCRs come from an adult who was a healthcare worker with PCR-confirmed SARS-CoV-2 infection or an uninfected control (not recorded which). The donor label of this sample is uncertain.

The chain combines TRBV9 with TRBJ1-6; 7 bases map to TRBD1. J lost 6 bases, V lost 1 base, and 4 bases had no gene match. CDR1 and CDR2 from the germline V gene are SGDLS and YYNGEE. The CDR3 has 15 amino acids. The DNA of the CDR3 is TGTGCCAGCAGCGTATCAGGGACAGCTAATTCACCCCTCCACTTT. This gives the protein CASSVSGTANSPLHF.

This clonotype was found a few times. CDR3 bases: TGCAGTGCTAGCCACACGACTAGCGGGAGTGGAACCCAGTACTTC. Translating it yields CSASHTTSGSGTQYF. V and J are TRBV20-1 and TRBJ2-5; TRBD2 matches 12 bases. Germline trimming cut 3 bases from V and 8 bases from J; bases unmatched to any gene: 10. The germline CDR1 and CDR2 sequences are DFQATT and SNEGSKA (reference sequence). The CDR3 spans 15 residues.

This clonotype was seen more than once but under ten times. The chain is built from TRBV11-1 and TRBJ2-1; possible D gene TRBD2, 5 bases. V was shortened by 3 bases and J by 9 bases, with 15 bases between the two germline ends. This CDR3 has 14 residues. The germline gives CDR1 SGHAT, CDR2 FQDESV (reference sequence). CDR3 in DNA: TGTGCCAGCAGCTTCGAGGGAGCAGGTGGTGAGCAGTTCTTC. The encoded protein is CASSFEGAGGEQFF. The variable domain in full, completed from reference TRBV11-1 and TRBJ2-1, reads EAEVAQSPRYKITEKSQAVAFWCDPISGHATLYWYRQILGQGPELLVQFQDESVVDDSQLPKDRFSAERLKGVDSTLKIQPAELGDSAMYLCASSFEGAGGEQFFGPGTRLTVL.

The V gene is TRBV6-1, the J gene TRBJ1-1; no firm D call. Trimming removed 2 bases at V and 8 bases at J, with 18 bases between. CDR1 MNHNS and CDR2 SASEGT come from the germline V gene. The CDR3 extends over 15 amino acids. As DNA, the CDR3 is TGTGCCAGCAGTGAACCTCGGACCATACCGTCCGAAGCTTTCTTT. This sequence encodes CASSEPRTIPSEAFF.

This clonotype showed up many times. V and J are TRBV24-1 and TRBJ2-3; 8 bases fit TRBD2. CDR3 length: 19 amino acids. CDR1 is KGHDR and CDR2 is SFDVKD in the germline V gene. Germline trimming cut 2 bases from V and 5 bases from J; bases unmatched to any gene: 17. CDR3 in amino acids: CATSDYAVRAAGVGDTQYF. The CDR3 DNA is TGTGCCACCAGTGATTACGCCGTGCGTGCAGCGGGAGTTGGAGATACGCAGTATTTT.

V is TRBV6-5 and J is TRBJ2-1; 11 bases agree with TRBD2. The V gene's germline CDR1 is MNHEY and CDR2 SVGAGI. The CDR3 has 17 residues. V gave up 5 bases and J gave up 7 bases; unmatched junction bases: 13. The CDR3, as DNA: TGTGCCAGCAGTCACCTCTGGACTAGCGGGTTCGCTAATGAGCAGTTCTTC. Amino acid sequence: CASSHLWTSGFANEQFF.

The rearrangement uses TRBV2 and TRBJ1-5; 12 nucleotides line up with TRBD1. The CDR3 extends over 16 amino acids. V shed 6 bases, J shed 5 bases, and the junction held 8 bases outside the gene matches. Germline V gene sequence: CDR1 SNHLY, CDR2 FYNNEI. Here the CDR3 DNA reads TGTGCCAGCAGAATTGGGACAGGGGGCGCACATCAGCCCCAGCATTTT. Translated, it gives CASRIGTGGAHQPQHF.

V is TRBV5-1 and J is TRBJ2-1; possible D gene TRBD1, 6 bases. This CDR3 has 14 amino acids. Germline lookup yields CDR1 SGHRS and CDR2 YFSETQ. Trimming removed 4 bases at V and 4 bases at J, with 12 bases between. For the CDR3, the DNA is TGCGCCAGCAGCCACGGACAGCTATACAATGAGCAGTTCTTC. Protein product: CASSHGQLYNEQFF.

In its sample, this clonotype was seen a few times. This chain uses TRBV6-6 with TRBJ1-6; tentatively, D is TRBD1 (5 bases). The CDR3 has 17 amino acids. Trimming pared 0 bases from V and 3 bases from J, leaving 12 bases between. From germline, CDR1 is MNHNY and CDR2 SVGAGI (reference sequence). The CDR3 region has the DNA TGTGCCAGCAGTTACTCGTTGACAGAAGACTATAATTCACCCCTCCACTTT. Protein sequence: CASSYSLTEDYNSPLHF.

The sample holds a few counts of this clonotype. The chain joins TRBV5-1 to TRBJ2-3; D is unclear. The CDR3 is made up of 16 amino acids. V gave up 4 bases and J gave up 0 bases, with 15 bases separating them. Germline V gene lookup returns CDR1 SGHRS and CDR2 YFSETQ. CDR3 nucleotides: TGCGCCAGCAGCCCCGATACCCATCGGAGCACAGATACGCAGTATTTT. Encoded protein: CASSPDTHRSTDTQYF. The full variable domain, rest sourced from reference TRBV5-1 and TRBJ2-3, is KAGVTQTPRYLIKTRGQQVTLSCSPISGHRSVSWYQQTPGQGLQFLFEYFSETQRNKGNFPGRFSGRQFSNSRSEMNVSTLELGDSALYLCASSPDTHRSTDTQYFGPGTRLTVL.

This clonotype showed up many times. The chain uses TRBV7-6 and TRBJ2-5, with 13 bases that match TRBD2. V lost 3 bases and J lost 1; bases outside the gene matches: 11. Germline V gives CDR1 SGHVS, CDR2 FNYEAQ. This CDR3 contains 19 residues. CDR3 in amino acids: CASSFFPGGLAGSQETQYF. DNA of the CDR3: TGTGCCAGCAGCTTTTTTCCCGGGGGACTAGCGGGATCCCAAGAGACCCAGTACTTC.

The chain combines TRBV29-1 with TRBJ1-1; D might be TRBD1 (5 bases). The CDR3 totals 13 residues. V lost 2 bases to trimming and J lost 0 bases, with 7 bases between them. CDR1 is SQVTM and CDR2 is ANQGSEA in the germline V gene. The CDR3 DNA follows: TGCAGCGTTGAACGGGGGGTGAACACTGAAGCTTTCTTT. Its translation is CSVERGVNTEAFF.

The J gene is TRBJ2-7, the V gene TRBV18, with 11 nucleotides matching TRBD2. The V and J ends lost 6 bases and 0 bases, in that order; junction bases with no gene match: 7. Germline V lookup: CDR1 KGHSH, CDR2 LQKENI. This CDR3 spans 16 amino acids. Here the CDR3 reads CASSRSGTSGSYEQYF. The CDR3 DNA sequence: TGTGCCAGCTCGCGGTCCGGGACTAGCGGCTCCTACGAGCAGTACTTC.

This chain links TRBV7-9 with TRBJ2-7; 8 nucleotides align to TRBD1. With V trimmed by 6 bases and J by 0 bases, 1 base remained unmatched. CDR1 and CDR2 from the germline V gene are SEHNR and FQNEAQ (reference sequence). The CDR3 extends over 13 amino acids. The CDR3: CASRGQVSYEQYF. CDR3 in DNA: TGTGCCAGCAGGGGACAGGTCTCCTACGAGCAGTACTTC.

The gene calls are TRBV5-8 and TRBJ2-1; 8 nucleotides agree with TRBD2. This CDR3 has 16 amino acids. Germline V gene data show CDR1 as SGHTS and CDR2 as YDEGEE. The V segment lost 1 base and the J segment 4 bases; nucleotides outside the gene matches: 7. DNA for the CDR3: TGTGCCAGCAGCTTGCGGGCGGCGGGGGGTTACAATGAGCAGTTCTTC. Translation gives CASSLRAAGGYNEQFF.

V is TRBV6-2 or TRBV6-3 and J is TRBJ2-1, with 10 positions matching TRBD2. This CDR3 is 16 amino acids long. The ends lost 5 bases at V and 3 bases at J; junction bases unmatched: 7. CDR1 and CDR2 (germline): MNHEY, SVGEGT. CDR3 loop: CASSLSGGTIYNEQFF. CDR3 sequence (DNA): TGTGCCAGCAGTCTTAGCGGGGGGACCATCTACAATGAGCAGTTCTTC.

This clonotype showed up many times. This chain joins TRBV24-1 and TRBJ1-5, with no clear D. Deletions cut 6 bases from V and 4 bases from J, with 12 bases between. Germline CDR1 KGHDR, CDR2 SFDVKD. The CDR3 consists of 14 residues. The CDR3 bases are TGTGCCACCAGTTCGACGGCGTCGAATCAGCCCCAGCATTTT. Its protein product is CATSSTASNQPQHF.

This clonotype was picked up many times. The chain combines TRBV7-2 with TRBJ2-7; unclear D gene. The ends were cut back, 1 base at V and 3 bases at J, with 4 bases in the middle. The CDR3 is 12 residues long. Germline-derived CDR1 and CDR2 are SGHTA and FQGNSA. CDR3 sequence reads: CASSLDFYEQYF. Written as DNA, the CDR3 is TGTGCCAGCAGCTTAGACTTCTACGAGCAGTACTTC. Variable domain in full (rest from reference TRBV7-2 and TRBJ2-7): GAGVSQSPSNKVTEKGKDVELRCDPISGHTALYWYRQSLGQGLEFLIYFQGNSAPDKSGLPSDRFSAERTGGSVSTLTIQRTQQEDSAVYLCASSLDFYEQYFGPGTRLTVT.

The V call is TRBV29-1, the J call TRBJ2-1; 7 nucleotides line up with TRBD2. V was pared by 4 bases and J by 6 bases, with 9 bases of the junction left unmatched. The CDR3 extends over 14 amino acids. The germline gives CDR1 SQVTM, CDR2 ANQGSEA. CDR3 sequence (DNA): TGCAGCGTTGGGACTAGGGTAATGGGCAATGAGCAGTTCTTC. Translation gives CSVGTRVMGNEQFF.

This chain uses TRBV10-3 with TRBJ2-3; tentatively, D is TRBD1 (6 bases). Trimming left V 6 bases short and J 1 base short, with 14 bases between. The CDR3 extends over 15 amino acids. Per germline, CDR1 ENHRY and CDR2 SYGVKD. CDR3 amino acids: CAIRAQGSGTDTQYF. The CDR3 DNA is TGTGCCATCAGAGCGCAGGGGAGCGGCACAGATACGCAGTATTTT.

This clonotype was counted at least ten times. This chain links TRBV19 with TRBJ1-2; tentative D call: TRBD1 (6 bases). The CDR3 extends over 14 amino acids. Germline assignment: CDR1 LNHDA and CDR2 SQIVND (reference sequence). Between the trimmed V and J ends, which lost 5 bases and 0 bases, there was a span of 10 bases. The CDR3 nucleotides read TGTGCCAGTAGTTGGAACAGGGCTAACTATGGCTACACCTTC. Translating it yields CASSWNRANYGYTF.